Detailed here is one T cell receptor (beta chain). The data were taken from a study of blood T cell repertoires in COVID-19. Study-level background: Collection of acute and convalescent COVID-19 samples took place in the United States, Italy and Spain.

The protocol was immunoSEQ multiplex PCR, while the TCRdb copy is restricted to in-frame clones and leaves out a portion. The sample lists 250,000 to 300,000 clones, around 92% occurring once. Individuals aged roughly 18 to 100 years were recruited from about two dozen US areas. Participants' own reports of clinical history determined their cohort assignment. Cohort 3 recovery required two negative PCRs, clearance, or symptom resolution. Specimen: PBMCs or T cells enriched from blood (not recorded which). The receptor's source is a woman aged 55-70 years who had recovered from COVID-19.

The CDR3 is CASRGQANEKLFF. In DNA, the CDR3 is TGTGCCAGCAGGGGACAGGCTAATGAAAAACTGTTTTTT. The chain is built from TRBV27 and TRBJ1-4; the match to TRBD1 covers 8 bases. J lost 3 bases, V lost 6 bases, and 0 bases had no gene match. CDR3 length: 13 residues. Per the germline V gene, CDR1 is MNHEY and CDR2 is SMNVEV (reference sequence).